This is a list of T cell receptor beta chains from one sample in a study of cytomegalovirus exposure and HLA in healthy donors. Repertoires were generated with immunoSEQ multiplex PCR, while TCRdb's copy carries only in-frame clones and drops some. This table has approximately 110,000 clones, 75% to 85% appearing once. Specimen: PBMCs. The receptors shown here come from a man in his late teens or twenties in good health and CMV-seronegative. Both conserved end residues are part of each CDR3. Each record gives: J gene, clone size, D gene, V gene, CDR3 DNA, CDR3 protein. D genes are given only for firm matches. Clone size is given for some rows only: seen once, a few or many times, or a class if the clone is expanded.

J gene: TRBJ2-1; clone size: -; D gene: -; V gene: TRBV6-5; CDR3 DNA: TGTGCCATCAGTTCCCGCATGGGGAAGGGGAATGGTGAGCAGTTCTTC; CDR3 protein: CAISSRMGKGNGEQFF
J gene: TRBJ1-1; clone size: -; D gene: TRBD1; V gene: TRBV7-8; CDR3 DNA: TGTGCCAGCAGCGGGAGATACAGGGGTTACACTGAAGCTTTCTTT; CDR3 protein: CASSGRYRGYTEAFF
J gene: TRBJ1-4; clone size: few; D gene: -; V gene: TRBV5-6; CDR3 DNA: TGTGCCAGCAGCTTTGGGCACGAAAAACTGTTTTTT; CDR3 protein: CASSFGHEKLFF
J gene: TRBJ2-3; clone size: -; D gene: TRBD2; V gene: TRBV6-5; CDR3 DNA: TGTGCCAGCAGTTACCTCCCGGGCGGGAGTTTCGATACGCAGTATTTT; CDR3 protein: CASSYLPGGSFDTQYF
J gene: TRBJ1-1; clone size: few; D gene: -; V gene: TRBV27; CDR3 DNA: TGTGCCAGCAGTTTATCGTGGGAGGGGATGGCTGAAGCTTTCTTT; CDR3 protein: CASSLSWEGMAEAFF
J gene: TRBJ2-7; clone size: -; D gene: TRBD2; V gene: TRBV5-1; CDR3 DNA: TGCGCCAGCAGCTTGAGGAGCGGGAGGGCCGCGATGAGGTCCTACGAGCAGTACTTC; CDR3 protein: CASSLRSGRAAMRSYEQYF
J gene: TRBJ1-4; clone size: -; D gene: -; V gene: TRBV28; CDR3 DNA: TGTGCCAGCACCGCTGCTACCCCGTCGGAAAAACTGTTTTTT; CDR3 protein: CASTAATPSEKLFF
J gene: TRBJ2-7; clone size: -; D gene: -; V gene: TRBV5-4; CDR3 DNA: TGTGCCAGCAGCCCCCGAGGGGGAGGCTTAGGGACAGCCCTATCCGAGCAGTACTTC; CDR3 protein: CASSPRGGGLGTALSEQYF
J gene: TRBJ2-3; clone size: -; D gene: -; V gene: TRBV27; CDR3 DNA: TGTGCCAGCAGTTCCGTCATAGCGCCGAGTAGGGCAGATACGCAGTATTTT; CDR3 protein: CASSSVIAPSRADTQYF
J gene: TRBJ2-5; clone size: few; D gene: -; V gene: TRBV10-3; CDR3 DNA: TGTGCCATCAGTGAGCCCAGGGTCCAAGAGACCCAGTACTTC; CDR3 protein: CAISEPRVQETQYF
J gene: TRBJ2-1; clone size: -; D gene: -; V gene: TRBV6-6; CDR3 DNA: TGTGCCAGCAGTTACAGTGGGAGTTCCTACAATGAGCAGTTCTTC; CDR3 protein: CASSYSGSSYNEQFF
J gene: TRBJ1-2; clone size: -; D gene: -; V gene: TRBV18; CDR3 DNA: TGTGCCAGCTCACCACCGAACAGGGCTAACTATGGCTACACCTTC; CDR3 protein: CASSPPNRANYGYTF
J gene: TRBJ2-2; clone size: -; D gene: -; V gene: TRBV4-1; CDR3 DNA: TGCGCCAGCAGCCAAGATGTGGGACTCGGGGAGCTGTTTTTT; CDR3 protein: CASSQDVGLGELFF
J gene: TRBJ1-3; clone size: few; D gene: TRBD1; V gene: TRBV9; CDR3 DNA: TGTGCCAGCAGCGTAGCGGGTAGAGGGGACAGTGGAAACACCATATATTTT; CDR3 protein: CASSVAGRGDSGNTIYF
J gene: TRBJ1-2; clone size: once; D gene: -; V gene: TRBV11-1; CDR3 DNA: TGTGCCAGCAGCCCCTTTACGGGTTTCAATGGCTACACCTTC; CDR3 protein: CASSPFTGFNGYTF
J gene: TRBJ2-1; clone size: -; D gene: TRBD2; V gene: TRBV9; CDR3 DNA: TGTGCCAGCAGCGTAGGCGGGACTAGCGGGGGGAGCTCCTACAATGAGCAGTTCTTC; CDR3 protein: CASSVGGTSGGSSYNEQFF
J gene: TRBJ2-7; clone size: -; D gene: -; V gene: TRBV10-1; CDR3 DNA: TGCGCCAGCAGGGCCCTCAGGACTCATATCTACGAGCAGTACTTC; CDR3 protein: CASRALRTHIYEQYF
J gene: TRBJ2-2; clone size: -; D gene: TRBD1; V gene: TRBV11-2; CDR3 DNA: TGTGCCAGCAGCTTATGGGACAGGGGGCTCACCGGGGAGCTGTTTTTT; CDR3 protein: CASSLWDRGLTGELFF
J gene: TRBJ1-6; clone size: -; D gene: -; V gene: TRBV5-6; CDR3 DNA: TGTGCCAGCAGCTTTGAGGGGACTTCGAATTCACCCCTCCACTTT; CDR3 protein: CASSFEGTSNSPLHF
J gene: TRBJ2-7; clone size: -; D gene: TRBD2; V gene: TRBV6-5; CDR3 DNA: TGTGCCAGCAGTTACGCGGTTAGCGGGTCCTACGAGCAGTACTTC; CDR3 protein: CASSYAVSGSYEQYF
J gene: TRBJ1-2; clone size: -; D gene: TRBD1; V gene: TRBV4-1; CDR3 DNA: TGCGCCAGCAGCCAAGGCCCCGGACAGGGAGTGTACTATGGCTACACCTTC; CDR3 protein: CASSQGPGQGVYYGYTF
J gene: TRBJ2-3; clone size: few; D gene: -; V gene: TRBV6-1; CDR3 DNA: TGTGCCAGCAGTGAACGGCAGGGCTACACAGATACGCAGTATTTT; CDR3 protein: CASSERQGYTDTQYF
J gene: TRBJ2-7; clone size: -; D gene: -; V gene: TRBV7-2; CDR3 DNA: TGTGCCAGCAGCATAGACAGCATCCCCTACGAGCAGTACTTC; CDR3 protein: CASSIDSIPYEQYF
J gene: TRBJ2-3; clone size: -; D gene: TRBD2; V gene: TRBV29-1; CDR3 DNA: TGCAGCGTTGCTTCGCTAGCGGGAGGGTCAACAGATACGCAGTATTTT; CDR3 protein: CSVASLAGGSTDTQYF
J gene: TRBJ2-7; clone size: few; D gene: -; V gene: TRBV6-6; CDR3 DNA: TGTGCCAGCAGGCCCGGGGAGTACTTC; CDR3 protein: CASRPGEYF
J gene: TRBJ2-1; clone size: -; D gene: TRBD1; V gene: TRBV5-4; CDR3 DNA: TGTGCCAGCAGCGAGGGGACAGCCCGTAATGAGCAGTTCTTC; CDR3 protein: CASSEGTARNEQFF
J gene: TRBJ1-5; clone size: few; D gene: -; V gene: TRBV6-1; CDR3 DNA: TGTGCCAGCAGTGACGTTCATACTGAGCCCCAGCATTTT; CDR3 protein: CASSDVHTEPQHF
J gene: TRBJ2-7; clone size: -; D gene: TRBD1; V gene: TRBV18; CDR3 DNA: TGTGCCAGCTCACCGACAGGGGGCCGCTACGAGCAGTACTTC; CDR3 protein: CASSPTGGRYEQYF